This T cell receptor beta chain stems from a study of cytotoxic CD8 clonotypes in ibrutinib-treated CLL. Study-wide context: Once treatment had gone on for a median of 12 months, range 6 to 36, response samples were drawn. Study observations and caveats: Clonotypes that were public were uncommon, and they contracted or stayed stable on treatment. Having risen at ibrutinib response, clonality had fallen back toward baseline by progression.

The V gene end was trimmed by 2 bases and the J gene end by 5 bases; junction bases not matched to a gene: 6. Looked up from germline, CDR1 is SGHTA and CDR2 is FQGNSA. This CDR3 comprises 16 residues. Method: immunoSEQ multiplex PCR; TCRdb's copy keeps in-frame clones and lacks some. The sample shows roughly 130,000 clones, about four fifths of them seen only once. Comment on this clone: Its antigen is unknown.

Specimen: PBMCs, collected after 12 months of ibrutinib treatment. This receptor was taken from a human donor with chronic lymphocytic leukemia. V usage is TRBV7-2 and J usage is TRBJ2-2, with 9 bases that match TRBD2. The CDR3 DNA is TGTGCCAGCAGCTTACCTCGGACTAGCGAAACCGGGGAGCTGTTTTTT. Protein: CASSLPRTSETGELFF. The whole variable domain, filled in from reference TRBV7-2 and TRBJ2-2, reads GAGVSQSPSNKVTEKGKDVELRCDPISGHTALYWYRQSLGQGLEFLIYFQGNSAPDKSGLPSDRFSAERTGGSVSTLTIQRTQQEDSAVYLCASSLPRTSETGELFFGEGSRLTVL.